These 6 T cell receptor beta chains came from one sample sequenced in a study of blood T cell repertoires in COVID-19. The assay was immunoSEQ multiplex PCR, and TCRdb's table has in-frame clones only and misses some. The sample lists fewer than 300,000 clones; 84% were seen once. The sequencing input was peripheral blood. These receptors originate from a human donor with COVID-19, enrolled during active disease. The donor label of this sample is uncertain.

This clone showed up just a few times. The rearrangement joins TRBV6-1 to TRBJ1-5; 8 nucleotides align to TRBD1. J lost 1 base, V lost 2 bases, and 4 bases had no gene match. This CDR3 has 16 residues. Germline V gene lookup returns CDR1 MNHNS and CDR2 SASEGT. The CDR3 protein is CASSEKGTGSNQPQHF. DNA for the CDR3: TGTGCCAGCAGTGAAAAGGGGACAGGAAGCAATCAGCCCCAGCATTTT.

The chain carries TRBV19 and TRBJ2-1; maybe TRBD1 (5 bases). Looked up from germline, CDR1 is LNHDA and CDR2 is SQIVND (reference sequence). The CDR3 spans 16 residues. Trimming took 1 base from V and 2 from J, leaving 12 bases between them. The CDR3 DNA is TGTGCCAGTAGTATAGCGCAGGGTTTGACCTACAATGAGCAGTTCTTC. As protein: CASSIAQGLTYNEQFF.

The chain carries TRBV30 and TRBJ1-2; D gene ambiguous. The CDR3 sequence is 11 residues long. V was cut by 1 base and J by 4 bases, with 4 bases left in between. Per germline, CDR1 GTSNPN and CDR2 SVGIG (reference sequence). CDR3 DNA sequence: TGTGCCTGGAGTGACACCTATGGCTACACCTTC. Its translation: CAWSDTYGYTF.

The chain joins TRBV9 to TRBJ1-6; 7 positions agree with TRBD1. CDR1 and CDR2 (germline): SGDLS, YYNGEE. The CDR3 has 14 amino acids. J gave up 9 bases and V 0 bases, and 3 bases lay outside the gene matches. In DNA, the CDR3 is TGTGCCAGCAGCGTAGAAGGGGGCAGTTCACCCCTCCACTTT. Residues: CASSVEGGSSPLHF. The variable domain in full, completed from reference TRBV9 and TRBJ1-6, reads DSGVTQTPKHLITATGQRVTLRCSPRSGDLSVYWYQQSLDQGLQFLIQYYNGEERAKGNILERFSAQQFPDLHSELNLSSLELGDSALYFCASSVEGGSSPLHFGNGTRLTVT.

V gene TRBV19 combines with J gene TRBJ2-7; perhaps TRBD2 as D (6 bases). This CDR3 contains 15 residues. Looked up from germline, CDR1 is LNHDA and CDR2 is SQIVND (reference sequence). Trimming shortened V by 4 bases and J by 7 bases, and 20 bases separated the two germline ends. This chain's CDR3 is CASSSKTGLTGEQYF. The CDR3 DNA sequence: TGTGCCAGTAGTAGTAAAACGGGACTGACTGGGGAGCAGTACTTC.

The V and J genes are TRBV4-2 and TRBJ2-5; 8 bases map to TRBD2. The V gene end was trimmed by 3 bases and the J gene end by 5 bases; junction bases not matched to a gene: 8. Germline CDR1 is LGHNA and CDR2 is YNFKEQ. This CDR3 is 15 amino acids long. CDR3 sequence: CASSHRRERGETQYF. DNA for the CDR3: TGTGCCAGCAGCCATAGGAGGGAGCGGGGGGAGACCCAGTACTTC.